Shown below are 26 T cell receptor beta chains from a single sample sequenced in a study of T cell responses to AZD1222 COVID-19 vaccine. Method: immunoSEQ multiplex PCR; TCRdb's copy keeps in-frame clones and lacks some. This table holds roughly 250,000 clones, approximately 93% found once. Sample: peripheral blood, taken on day 0 of AZD1222 vaccination. Receptors were obtained from an adult in good health.

V usage is TRBV2 and J usage is TRBJ2-2; D uncertain. Germline loops: CDR1 SNHLY, CDR2 FYNNEI. The length of the CDR3 is 13 residues. V was trimmed by 7 bases and J by 10 bases, leaving 16 bases between them. The chain's CDR3 is CASKRLPGVELFF. CDR3 DNA: TGTGCCAGCAAACGACTCCCTGGTGTGGAGCTGTTTTTT.

This chain connects TRBV6-5 to TRBJ2-5; 7 bases match TRBD2. With 8 bases clipped from V and 10 bases from J, the junction kept 7 bases outside the gene matches. The CDR3 totals 11 residues. Looked up from germline, CDR1 is MNHEY and CDR2 is SVGAGI. The CDR3 DNA follows: TGTGCCAGCGGGGGGGTCTCGGTCCAGTACTTC. It is translated as CASGGVSVQYF.

The chain uses TRBV5-4 and TRBJ1-1; D gene unclear. Germline V gene lookup returns CDR1 SGHNT and CDR2 YYREEE (reference sequence). The CDR3 consists of 15 residues. V lost 1 base, J lost 0 bases, and 10 bases lay in between. CDR3 DNA sequence: TGTGCCAGCAGCTTGAGGGCAGTCCTGAACACTGAAGCTTTCTTT. Translation gives CASSLRAVLNTEAFF.

This clone came up once. J is TRBJ1-4 and V is TRBV5-5, with TRBD1 matching over 9 bases. The ends lost 3 bases at V and 7 bases at J; junction bases unmatched: 4. CDR1 is SGHKS and CDR2 is YYEKEE in the germline V gene (reference sequence). The CDR3 is made up of 14 amino acids. CDR3 residues: CASSWGQGLEKLFF. As DNA, the CDR3 is TGTGCCAGCAGCTGGGGACAGGGTCTTGAAAAACTGTTTTTT.

The CDR3 reads CASSQAAGTQPQHF. CDR3 coding DNA: TGCGCCAGCAGCCAAGCGGCAGGTACTCAGCCCCAGCATTTT. The chain employs TRBV4-3 and TRBJ1-5; D unresolved. Germline CDR1 is LGHNA and CDR2 is YSLEER. Trimming pared 1 base from V and 6 bases from J, leaving 10 bases between. The CDR3 consists of 14 residues.

The chain joins TRBV25-1 to TRBJ2-5, with 8 bases identical to TRBD1. Germline loops: CDR1 MGHDK, CDR2 SYGVNS. With V trimmed by 4 bases and J by 5 bases, 9 bases remained unmatched. The CDR3 has 15 amino acids. In DNA form, the CDR3 reads TGTGCCAGCAGTGTCCCAGGGGGCGAAGGGGAGACCCAGTACTTC. Protein sequence: CASSVPGGEGETQYF.

The CDR3 bases are TGTGCCAGTAGTATGCTGAGTCAGGGGGCCTCACCCCTCCACTTT. Translating it yields CASSMLSQGASPLHF. The rearrangement links TRBV19 to TRBJ1-6, with TRBD1 matching over 8 bases. The germline CDR1 and CDR2 sequences are LNHDA and SQIVND (reference sequence). With V trimmed by 3 bases and J by 10 bases, 8 bases remained unmatched. The CDR3 sequence is 15 residues long. Together with reference TRBV19 and TRBJ1-6, the CDR3 gives the full variable domain: DGGITQSPKYLFRKEGQNVTLSCEQNLNHDAMYWYRQDPGQGLRLIYYSQIVNDFQKGDIAEGYSVSREKKESFPLTVTSAQKNPTAFYLCASSMLSQGASPLHFGNGTRLTVT.

This chain joins TRBV5-1 and TRBJ1-3; a weak D match, TRBD1 (5 bases). Per germline, CDR1 SGHRS and CDR2 YFSETQ. The CDR3 loop spans 14 amino acids. The V end lost 4 bases, the J end lost 8 bases, and 16 bases lay between the germline ends. CDR3 nucleotide sequence: TGCGCCAGCAGCCCGGGACTGGATCGGGACACCATATATTTT. Amino acid sequence: CASSPGLDRDTIYF.

The rearrangement joins TRBV27 to TRBJ2-7; 9 bases line up with TRBD2. The germline CDR1 and CDR2 sequences are MNHEY and SMNVEV (reference sequence). V lost 0 bases, J lost 7 bases, and 7 bases stayed unmatched. This CDR3 spans 15 amino acids. CDR3 sequence: CASSLSIAGAGEQYF. Here the CDR3 DNA reads TGTGCCAGCAGTTTATCGATAGCGGGGGCGGGAGAGCAGTACTTC.

This chain connects TRBV9 to TRBJ1-1; TRBD1 might be the D (6 bases). V lost 0 bases and J lost 5, with 11 bases in between. Looked up from germline, CDR1 is SGDLS and CDR2 is YYNGEE. The CDR3 is made up of 14 amino acids. CDR3 DNA sequence: TGTGCCAGCAGCGTAGGAGGGGGTGGGACTGAAGCTTTCTTT. Its protein is CASSVGGGGTEAFF. The full variable domain, rest sourced from reference TRBV9 and TRBJ1-1, is DSGVTQTPKHLITATGQRVTLRCSPRSGDLSVYWYQQSLDQGLQFLIQYYNGEERAKGNILERFSAQQFPDLHSELNLSSLELGDSALYFCASSVGGGGTEAFFGQGTRLTVV.

In its sample, this clone was seen once. Distinct nucleotide sequences in the sample also encode this CDR3. The V and J genes are TRBV7-9 and TRBJ1-1; D gene unclear. This CDR3 has 12 amino acids. The V gene lost 5 bases and the J gene lost 4 bases, with 8 bases spanning the gap. CDR1 and CDR2 (germline): SEHNR, FQNEAQ (reference sequence). CDR3 sequence: CASSLTTTEAFF. For the CDR3, the DNA is TGTGCCAGCAGCCTCACGACCACTGAAGCTTTCTTT. Combining the CDR3 with reference TRBV7-9 and TRBJ1-1 gives the whole variable domain DTGVSQNPRHKITKRGQNVTFRCDPISEHNRLYWYRQTLGQGPEFLTYFQNEAQLEKSRLLSDRFSAERPKGSFSTLEIQRTEQGDSAMYLCASSLTTTEAFFGQGTRLTVV.

Only one count was recorded for this clone. This sequence joins TRBV12-3 or TRBV12-4 and TRBJ2-3; D gene unclear. Trimming shortened V by 6 bases and J by 4 bases, and 8 bases separated the two germline ends. The CDR3 is 12 amino acids. CDR3 sequence (DNA): TGTGCCAGCAGGCCTACTTCAGATACGCAGTATTTT. Translation: CASRPTSDTQYF.

The rearrangement links TRBV5-1 to TRBJ2-5, with a weak D call TRBD1 (6 bases). Per germline, CDR1 SGHRS and CDR2 YFSETQ. Trimming removed 4 bases at V and 3 bases at J, with 16 bases between. This CDR3 spans 15 amino acids. The DNA of the CDR3 is TGCGCCAGCAGCCGTACCCCGGGACAAGAAGAGACCCAGTACTTC. Its protein is CASSRTPGQEETQYF.

The chain joins TRBV28 to TRBJ1-2; possibly TRBD1 for D (6 bases). Looked up from germline, CDR1 is MDHEN and CDR2 is SYDVKM. Trimming took off 5 bases at V and 5 bases at J, with 18 bases between the two ends. This CDR3 has 15 amino acids. CDR3: CASSTPPGHRYGYTF. In DNA form, the CDR3 reads TGTGCCAGCAGTACACCCCCGGGACACAGATATGGCTACACCTTC.

This clone was picked up one time. The chain couples TRBV28 to TRBJ1-1; D is undetermined. The CDR3 covers 13 residues. Trimming cost V 7 bases and J 5 bases, with 14 bases left between them. In germline, CDR1 is MDHEN, CDR2 SYDVKM. CDR3 in amino acids: CASTWPTGTEAFF. CDR3 nucleotide sequence: TGTGCCAGCACCTGGCCGACGGGGACTGAAGCTTTCTTT.

The genes are TRBV29-1 and TRBJ2-2; 7 bases map to TRBD2. This CDR3 region has 14 residues. Germline CDR1 reads SQVTM; CDR2 reads ANQGSEA. The V and J ends lost 4 bases and 1 base, in that order; junction bases with no gene match: 3. The CDR3 DNA reads TGCAGCGTTGTTTCGGGAGGGAACACCGGGGAGCTGTTTTTT. Its translation is CSVVSGGNTGELFF.

This chain uses TRBV18 with TRBJ2-2; 7 bases are a match to TRBD1. Germline V gene lookup returns CDR1 KGHSH and CDR2 LQKENI. Trimming took 1 base from V and 3 from J; bases not matched to a gene: 5. The CDR3 sequence is 16 residues long. CDR3 sequence reads: CASSPQTGPYTGELFF. CDR3 DNA sequence: TGTGCCAGCTCACCACAGACAGGGCCCTACACCGGGGAGCTGTTTTTT.

In the case of this clone: Other DNA sequences within the sample encode an identical CDR3. The chain joins TRBV28 to TRBJ1-4; 9 bases are a match to TRBD1. Germline V gene sequence: CDR1 MDHEN, CDR2 SYDVKM. The ends lost 4 bases at V and 8 bases at J; junction bases unmatched: 5. The CDR3 contains 14 residues. The CDR3 DNA is TGTGCCAGCAGTTCTGGACAGGGGTACGAAAAACTGTTTTTT. Translation: CASSSGQGYEKLFF. Filled out from reference TRBV28 and TRBJ1-4, the complete variable domain reads DVKVTQSSRYLVKRTGEKVFLECVQDMDHENMFWYRQDPGLGLRLIYFSYDVKMKEKGDIPEGYSVSREKKERFSLILESASTNQTSMYLCASSSGQGYEKLFFGSGTQLSVL.

J is TRBJ1-3 and V is TRBV29-1, with D unresolved. V was cut by 1 base and J by 2 bases, with 15 bases left in between. Germline lookup yields CDR1 SQVTM and CDR2 ANQGSEA. The CDR3 is 16 amino acids. CDR3 sequence reads: CSVEVGHIGTGNTIYF. As DNA, the CDR3 is TGCAGCGTTGAAGTCGGCCACATAGGCACTGGAAACACCATATATTTT.

The J gene is TRBJ2-7, the V gene TRBV4-3; D call uncertain. CDR1 is LGHNA, CDR2 YSLEER, per germline. This CDR3 has 13 amino acids. V lost 0 bases to trimming and J lost 4 bases, with 7 bases between them. The CDR3 here is CASSQDQRYEQYF. In nucleotides, the CDR3 is TGCGCCAGCAGCCAAGATCAGAGGTACGAGCAGTACTTC.

The chain carries TRBV2 and TRBJ1-6; a possible D gene is TRBD1 (5 bases). Trimming pared 8 bases from V and 7 bases from J, leaving 15 bases between. Germline CDR1 and CDR2: SNHLY and FYNNEI. CDR3 size: 14 residues. Here the CDR3 reads CASSRRGENSPLHF. CDR3 DNA: TGTGCCAGCTCTAGGCGGGGGGAAAATTCACCCCTCCACTTT.

This clone came up many times. The chain is built from TRBV15 and TRBJ2-7; no firm D call. The V end lost 3 bases, the J end lost 2 bases, and 8 bases lay between the germline ends. The CDR3 spans 13 residues. Germline V gene data show CDR1 as LNHNV and CDR2 as YYDKDF (reference sequence). The CDR3 DNA is TGTGCCACCAGCAGGTGGGGTACCTACGAGCAGTACTTC. This encodes CATSRWGTYEQYF. Filled out from reference TRBV15 and TRBJ2-7, the complete variable domain reads DAMVIQNPRYQVTQFGKPVTLSCSQTLNHNVMYWYQQKSSQAPKLLFHYYDKDFNNEADTPDNFQSRRPNTSFCFLDIRSPGLGDTAMYLCATSRWGTYEQYFGPGTRLTVT.

The chain uses TRBV6-5 and TRBJ2-7; D may be TRBD2 (6 bases). Trimming pared 7 bases from V and 2 bases from J, leaving 9 bases between. CDR3 length equals 12 residues. Germline V gene sequence: CDR1 MNHEY, CDR2 SVGAGI. CDR3 coding DNA: TGTGCCAGCACCCCGGGAGCCTACGAGCAGTACTTC. It yields the protein CASTPGAYEQYF.

The rearrangement joins TRBV15 to TRBJ1-6; weak D call: TRBD1 (5 bases). The CDR3 is 15 amino acids. V was cut by 0 bases and J by 10 bases, with 13 bases left in between. CDR1 and CDR2 (germline): LNHNV, YYDKDF (reference sequence). The CDR3 region is CATSRDQGKGSPLHF. The CDR3 DNA is TGTGCCACCAGCAGAGACCAGGGAAAGGGATCACCCCTCCACTTT.

The genes are TRBV6-5 and TRBJ2-1; TRBD1 is a possible D gene (5 bases). The length of the CDR3 is 15 residues. Trimming left V 9 bases short and J 7 bases short, with 22 bases between. Germline CDR1 and CDR2: MNHEY and SVGAGI. The CDR3 sequence: CASTHLSDSWNEQFF. The CDR3 DNA is TGTGCCAGTACCCACCTTTCCGACAGTTGGAATGAGCAGTTCTTC.

The chain combines TRBV19 with TRBJ1-4; D remains unclear. From germline, CDR1 is LNHDA and CDR2 SQIVND (reference sequence). Between the trimmed V and J ends, which lost 4 bases and 0 bases, there was a span of 9 bases. CDR3 length: 15 amino acids. The CDR3 region is CASSTPTATNEKLFF. In nucleotides, the CDR3 is TGTGCCAGTAGTACCCCGACGGCAACTAATGAAAAACTGTTTTTT.